Included here is one T cell receptor (beta chain) sequence, with context. The entry originates in a study of blood T cell repertoires in COVID-19. The repertoire was sequenced with immunoSEQ multiplex PCR; TCRdb's copy has only in-frame clones and lacks some. Of roughly 250,000 clones listed, around 80% are singletons. Germline values: CDR1 MNHEY, CDR2 SMNVEV (reference sequence). With 4 bases removed from V and 13 bases from J, the gap between germline ends came to 17 bases. The CDR3 contains 13 residues. V is TRBV27 and J is TRBJ2-4; D is uncertain. Sequencing was carried out using peripheral blood. The sequence came from a man in his forties with active or convalescent COVID-19. The CDR3 sequence: CASSYESPGPQYF. CDR3 bases: TGTGCCAGCAGTTACGAAAGCCCGGGTCCCCAGTACTTC.